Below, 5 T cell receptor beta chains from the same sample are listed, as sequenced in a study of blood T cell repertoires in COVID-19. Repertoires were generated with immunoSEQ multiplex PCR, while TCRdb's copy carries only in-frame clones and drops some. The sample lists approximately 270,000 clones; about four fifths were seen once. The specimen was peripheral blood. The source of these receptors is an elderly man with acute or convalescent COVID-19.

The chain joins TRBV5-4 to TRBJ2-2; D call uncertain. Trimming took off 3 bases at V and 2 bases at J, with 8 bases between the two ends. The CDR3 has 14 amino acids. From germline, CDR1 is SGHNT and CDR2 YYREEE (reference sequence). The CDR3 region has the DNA TGTGCCAGCAGCTCCCTCCCCAACACCGGGGAGCTGTTTTTT. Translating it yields CASSSLPNTGELFF.

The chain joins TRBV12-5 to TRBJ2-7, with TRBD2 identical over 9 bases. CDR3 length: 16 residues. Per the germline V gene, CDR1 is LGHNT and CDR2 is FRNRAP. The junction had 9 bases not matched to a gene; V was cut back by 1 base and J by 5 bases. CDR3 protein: CASGLGGAGGSHEQYF. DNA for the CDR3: TGTGCTAGTGGTTTGGGCGGAGCGGGAGGATCCCACGAGCAGTACTTC.

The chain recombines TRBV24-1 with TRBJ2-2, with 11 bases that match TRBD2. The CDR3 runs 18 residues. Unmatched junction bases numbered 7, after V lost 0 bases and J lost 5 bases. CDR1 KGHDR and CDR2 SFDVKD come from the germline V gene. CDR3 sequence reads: CATSDLRLAGGGTGELFF. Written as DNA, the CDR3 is TGTGCCACCAGTGATTTGCGGCTAGCGGGAGGAGGAACCGGGGAGCTGTTTTTT.

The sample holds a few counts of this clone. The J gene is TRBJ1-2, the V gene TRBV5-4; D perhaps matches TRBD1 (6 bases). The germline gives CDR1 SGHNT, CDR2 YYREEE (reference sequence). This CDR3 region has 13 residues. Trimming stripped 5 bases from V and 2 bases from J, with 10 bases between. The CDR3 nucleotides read TGTGCCAGCAGACTCGGACAGAACTATGGCTACACCTTC. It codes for CASRLGQNYGYTF.

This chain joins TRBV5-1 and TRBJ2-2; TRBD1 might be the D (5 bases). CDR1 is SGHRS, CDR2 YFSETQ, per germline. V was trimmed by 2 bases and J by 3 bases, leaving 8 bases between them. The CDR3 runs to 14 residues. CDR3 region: CASSLGAHTGELFF. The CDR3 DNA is TGCGCCAGCAGCTTAGGGGCGCACACCGGGGAGCTGTTTTTT. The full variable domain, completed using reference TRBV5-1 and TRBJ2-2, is KAGVTQTPRYLIKTRGQQVTLSCSPISGHRSVSWYQQTPGQGLQFLFEYFSETQRNKGNFPGRFSGRQFSNSRSEMNVSTLELGDSALYLCASSLGAHTGELFFGEGSRLTVL.